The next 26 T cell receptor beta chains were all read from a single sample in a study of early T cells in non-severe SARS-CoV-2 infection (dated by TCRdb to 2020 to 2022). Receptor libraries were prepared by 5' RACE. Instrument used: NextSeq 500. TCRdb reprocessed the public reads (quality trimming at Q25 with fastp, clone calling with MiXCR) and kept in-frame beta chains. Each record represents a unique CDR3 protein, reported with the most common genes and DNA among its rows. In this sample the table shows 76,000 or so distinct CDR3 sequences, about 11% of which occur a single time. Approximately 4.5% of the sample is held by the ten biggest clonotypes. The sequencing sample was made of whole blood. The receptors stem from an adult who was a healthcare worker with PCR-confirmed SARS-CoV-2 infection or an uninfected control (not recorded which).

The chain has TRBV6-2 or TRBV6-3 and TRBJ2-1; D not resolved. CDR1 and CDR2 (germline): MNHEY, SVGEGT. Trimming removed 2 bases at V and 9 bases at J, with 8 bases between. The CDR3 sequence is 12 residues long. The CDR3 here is CASSYLVGEQFF. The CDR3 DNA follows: TGTGCCAGCAGTTACCTGGTGGGTGAGCAGTTCTTC.

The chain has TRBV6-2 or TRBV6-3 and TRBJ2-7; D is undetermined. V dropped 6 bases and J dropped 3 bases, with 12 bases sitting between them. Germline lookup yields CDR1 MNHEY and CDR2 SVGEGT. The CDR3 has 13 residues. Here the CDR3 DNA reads TGTGCCAGCAGCCCTCCCGGTCGCTACGAGCAGTACTTC. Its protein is CASSPPGRYEQYF.

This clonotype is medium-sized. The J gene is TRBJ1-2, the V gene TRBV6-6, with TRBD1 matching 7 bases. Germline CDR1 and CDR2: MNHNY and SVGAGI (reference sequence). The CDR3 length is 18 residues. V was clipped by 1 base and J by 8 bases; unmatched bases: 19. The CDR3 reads CASSYYASGTDATQGYTF. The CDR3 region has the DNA TGTGCCAGCAGTTACTATGCCTCCGGGACAGACGCGACGCAAGGCTACACCTTC.

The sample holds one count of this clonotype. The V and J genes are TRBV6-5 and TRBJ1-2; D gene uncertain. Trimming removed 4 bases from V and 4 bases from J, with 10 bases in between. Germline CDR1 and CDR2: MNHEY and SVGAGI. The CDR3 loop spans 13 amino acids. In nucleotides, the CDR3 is TGTGCCAGCAGTTTAACAGCTCTCTATGGCTACACCTTC. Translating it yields CASSLTALYGYTF.

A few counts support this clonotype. CDR3 sequence (DNA): TGTGCCAGCAGCCTAAGGGACAGGGCAAACACCGGGGAGCTGTTTTTT. This gives the protein CASSLRDRANTGELFF. The chain employs TRBV7-6 and TRBJ2-2; 9 nucleotides align to TRBD1. The germline V gene has CDR1 SGHVS and CDR2 FNYEAQ. The V gene end was trimmed by 5 bases and the J gene end by 2 bases; junction bases not matched to a gene: 6. This CDR3 has 16 amino acids.

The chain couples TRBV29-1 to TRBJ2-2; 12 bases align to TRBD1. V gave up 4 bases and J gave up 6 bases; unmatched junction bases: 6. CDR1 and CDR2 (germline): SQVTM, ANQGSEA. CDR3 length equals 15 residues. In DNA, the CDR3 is TGCAGCGTTGGGGGGACAGGGGGCACCGCCGGGGAGCTGTTTTTT. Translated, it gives CSVGGTGGTAGELFF.

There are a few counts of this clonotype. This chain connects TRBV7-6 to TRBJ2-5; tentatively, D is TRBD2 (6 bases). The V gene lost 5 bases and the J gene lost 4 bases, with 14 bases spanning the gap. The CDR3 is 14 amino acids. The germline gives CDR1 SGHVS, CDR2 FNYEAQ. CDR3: CASSPPAGRETQYF. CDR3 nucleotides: TGTGCCAGCAGCCCTCCGGCGGGGCGAGAGACCCAGTACTTC.

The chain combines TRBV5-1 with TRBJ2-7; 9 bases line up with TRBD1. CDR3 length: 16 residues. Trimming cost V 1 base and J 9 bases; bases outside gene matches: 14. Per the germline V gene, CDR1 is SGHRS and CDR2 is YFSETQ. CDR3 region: CASSLLTGTGNLVQYF. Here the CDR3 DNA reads TGCGCCAGCAGCTTGCTCACCGGGACAGGGAATTTAGTGCAGTACTTC.

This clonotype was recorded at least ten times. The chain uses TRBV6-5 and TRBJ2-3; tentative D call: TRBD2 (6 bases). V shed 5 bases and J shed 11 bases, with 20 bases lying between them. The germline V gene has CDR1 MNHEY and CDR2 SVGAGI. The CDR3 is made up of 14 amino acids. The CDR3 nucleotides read TGTGCCAGCAGTCCAGCCCCCGGGACTCGAGTGCAGTATTTT. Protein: CASSPAPGTRVQYF.

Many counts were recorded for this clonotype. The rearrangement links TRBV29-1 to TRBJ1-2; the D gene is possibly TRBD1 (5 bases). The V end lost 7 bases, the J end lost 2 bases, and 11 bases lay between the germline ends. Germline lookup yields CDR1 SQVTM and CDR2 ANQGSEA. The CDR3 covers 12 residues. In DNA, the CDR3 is TGCAGCGGCGGGGGAAAGAACTATGGCTACACCTTC. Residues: CSGGGKNYGYTF.

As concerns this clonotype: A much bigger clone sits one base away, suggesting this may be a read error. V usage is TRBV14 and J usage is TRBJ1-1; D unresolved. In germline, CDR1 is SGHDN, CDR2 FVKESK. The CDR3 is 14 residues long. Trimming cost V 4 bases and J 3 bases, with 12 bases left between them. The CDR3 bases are TGTGCCAGCAGCCTGAGCCGGGAGGACACTGAAGCTTTCTTT. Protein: CASSLSREDTEAFF.

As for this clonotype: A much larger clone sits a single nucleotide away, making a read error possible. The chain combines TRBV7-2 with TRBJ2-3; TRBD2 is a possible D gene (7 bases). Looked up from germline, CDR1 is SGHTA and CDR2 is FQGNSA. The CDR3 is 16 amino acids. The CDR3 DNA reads TGTGTCAGCAGCTTAGTCGCGGGGGCCGACACAGATACGCAGTATTTT. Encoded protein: CVSSLVAGADTDTQYF.

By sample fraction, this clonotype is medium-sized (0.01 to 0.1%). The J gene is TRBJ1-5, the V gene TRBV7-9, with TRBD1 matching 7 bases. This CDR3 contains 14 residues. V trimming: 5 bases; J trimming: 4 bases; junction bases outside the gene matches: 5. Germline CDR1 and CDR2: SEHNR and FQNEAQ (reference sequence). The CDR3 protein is CASSPGDRNQPQHF. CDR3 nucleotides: TGTGCCAGCAGCCCAGGGGACAGAAATCAGCCCCAGCATTTT.

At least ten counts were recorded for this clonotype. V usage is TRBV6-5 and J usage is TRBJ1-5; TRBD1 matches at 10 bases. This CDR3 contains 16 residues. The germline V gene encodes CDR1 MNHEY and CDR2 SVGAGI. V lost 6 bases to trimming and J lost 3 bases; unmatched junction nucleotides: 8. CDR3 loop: CASSQTGTGANQPQHF. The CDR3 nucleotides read TGTGCCAGCAGCCAAACTGGGACAGGGGCCAATCAGCCCCAGCATTTT.

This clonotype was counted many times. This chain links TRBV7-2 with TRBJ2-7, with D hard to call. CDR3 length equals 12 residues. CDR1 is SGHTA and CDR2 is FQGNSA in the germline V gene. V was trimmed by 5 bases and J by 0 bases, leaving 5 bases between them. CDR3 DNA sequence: TGTGCCAGCAGCAGGAGCTCCTACGAGCAGTACTTC. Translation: CASSRSSYEQYF.

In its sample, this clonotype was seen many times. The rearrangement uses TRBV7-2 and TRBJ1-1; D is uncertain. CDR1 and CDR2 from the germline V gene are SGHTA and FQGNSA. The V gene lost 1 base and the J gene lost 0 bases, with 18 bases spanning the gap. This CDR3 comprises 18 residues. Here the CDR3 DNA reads TGTGCCAGCAGCTTAGTTATCAGTCCTTTACCAGTGAACACTGAAGCTTTCTTT. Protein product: CASSLVISPLPVNTEAFF.

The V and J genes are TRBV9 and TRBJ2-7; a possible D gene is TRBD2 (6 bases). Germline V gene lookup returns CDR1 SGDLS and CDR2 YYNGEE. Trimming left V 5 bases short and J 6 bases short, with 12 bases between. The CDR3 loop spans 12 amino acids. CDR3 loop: CASSSGGFEQYF. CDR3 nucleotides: TGTGCCAGCAGTAGCGGAGGGTTCGAGCAGTACTTC.

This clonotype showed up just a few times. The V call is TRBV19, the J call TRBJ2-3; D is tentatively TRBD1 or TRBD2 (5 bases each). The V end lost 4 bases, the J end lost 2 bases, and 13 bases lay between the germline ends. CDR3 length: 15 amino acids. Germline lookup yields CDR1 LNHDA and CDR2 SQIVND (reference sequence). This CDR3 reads CASSSGDGYTDTQYF. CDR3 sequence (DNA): TGTGCCAGTAGTAGTGGGGACGGCTACACAGATACGCAGTATTTT.

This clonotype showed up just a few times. The CDR3 nucleotides are TGTGCCAGCAGCCCCCCGGGCCCCCGAACGGATGAGCAGTTCTTC. It is translated as CASSPPGPRTDEQFF. The chain is built from TRBV12-3 or TRBV12-4 and TRBJ2-1; D remains ambiguous. This CDR3 has 15 amino acids. Trimming pared 6 bases from V and 8 bases from J, leaving 20 bases between.

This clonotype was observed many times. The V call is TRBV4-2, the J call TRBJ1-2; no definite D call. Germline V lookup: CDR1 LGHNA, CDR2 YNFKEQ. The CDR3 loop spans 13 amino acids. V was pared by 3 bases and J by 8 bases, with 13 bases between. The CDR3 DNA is TGTGCCAGCAGCCAGCCCCCTTCGTACGGCTACACCTTC. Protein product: CASSQPPSYGYTF.

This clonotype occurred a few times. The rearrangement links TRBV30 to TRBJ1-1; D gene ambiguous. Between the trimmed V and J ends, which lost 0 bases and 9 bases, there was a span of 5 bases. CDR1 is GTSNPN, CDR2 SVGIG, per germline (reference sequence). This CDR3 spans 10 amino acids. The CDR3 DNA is TGTGCCTGGAGTGTGTACCAAGCTTTCTTT. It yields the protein CAWSVYQAFF.

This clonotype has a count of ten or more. DNA of the CDR3: TGTGCCAGCAGTCCCCCCGGGCGGGGACTGAACACTGAAGCTTTCTTT. It encodes CASSPPGRGLNTEAFF. This sequence joins TRBV25-1 and TRBJ1-1; a possible D gene is TRBD1 (5 bases). Germline V gene lookup returns CDR1 MGHDK and CDR2 SYGVNS. The length of the CDR3 is 16 residues. V gave up 5 bases and J gave up 0 bases, with 16 bases separating them.

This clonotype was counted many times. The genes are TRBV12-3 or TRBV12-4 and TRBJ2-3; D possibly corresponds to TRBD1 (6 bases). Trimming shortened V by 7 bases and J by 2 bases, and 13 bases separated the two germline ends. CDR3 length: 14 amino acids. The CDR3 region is CASTPRDITDTQYF. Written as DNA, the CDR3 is TGTGCCAGCACTCCCCGGGACATCACAGATACGCAGTATTTT.

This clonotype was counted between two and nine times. This chain's CDR3 is CASRADRGEQYF. The CDR3 nucleotides are TGTGCCAGCAGGGCGGACAGGGGGGAGCAGTACTTC. J is TRBJ2-7 and V is TRBV2, with 10 bases fitting TRBD1. V lost 6 bases and J lost 7; bases outside the gene matches: 3. The CDR3 has 12 residues. The germline gives CDR1 SNHLY, CDR2 FYNNEI.

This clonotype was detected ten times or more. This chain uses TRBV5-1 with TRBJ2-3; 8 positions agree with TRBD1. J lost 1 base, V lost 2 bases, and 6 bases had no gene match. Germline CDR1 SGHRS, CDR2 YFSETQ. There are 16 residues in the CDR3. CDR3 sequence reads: CASSFGQGAGTDTQYF. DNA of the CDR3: TGCGCCAGCAGCTTTGGACAGGGCGCGGGCACAGATACGCAGTATTTT.

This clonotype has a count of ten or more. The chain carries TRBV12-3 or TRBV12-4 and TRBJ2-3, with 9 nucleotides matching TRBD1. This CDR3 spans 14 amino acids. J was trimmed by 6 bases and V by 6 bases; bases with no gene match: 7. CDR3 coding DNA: TGTGCCAGCAGATCCGGGACAGGGTTGGATACGCAGTATTTT. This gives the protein CASRSGTGLDTQYF.